The entry below describes one T cell receptor (beta chain). The source of the sample is a study of blood T cell repertoires in COVID-19. Study details: Acute-phase and convalescent COVID-19 samples originated in the United States, Italy and Spain.

As processed by the authors: Estimates of nucleated cell counts were drawn from the amplification of reference gene primers. Profiling relied on immunoSEQ multiplex PCR, and the TCRdb table lists in-frame clones only, not all of them. That table supplies the V and J calls and clone size; D and trimming were determined from the DNA. The table includes approximately 170,000 clones, approximately 82% detected once. Losses at the gene ends were 0 bases for V and 1 base for J; bases not matched to a gene: 2. Germline V lookup: CDR1 SEHNR, CDR2 FQNEAQ (reference sequence). This CDR3 contains 15 residues. The V and J genes are TRBV7-9 and TRBJ1-1, with 7 bases identical to TRBD1. The specimen was peripheral blood. This TCR was sampled from a woman of 80 years or more with active or convalescent COVID-19. DNA of the CDR3: TGTGCCAGCAGCTTAGCAGGGGGCCGGAACACTGAAGCTTTCTTT. Translated, it gives CASSLAGGRNTEAFF.